Below, one TCR beta chain is given with its context. The antigen is not known. This sample is drawn from a study of shared clonotypes between healthy human individuals. Findings and caveats of the study: Shared clonotypes across all four donors exceeded non-shared ones in generation probability. Large sequencing depth failed to make sorted-subset sequencing complete, rarefaction showed. Relative to memory subsets, naive subsets generally showed larger estimated richness.

Each sample came from a Caucasian adult donor living in Nashville, Tennessee. This CDR3 spans 13 amino acids. The trim removed 7 bases at V and 7 bases at J, leaving 9 bases unmatched. Germline assignment: CDR1 LNHDA and CDR2 SQIVND (reference sequence). Profiled with immunoSEQ multiplex PCR; TCRdb holds only in-frame clones, not every one. The top ten hold under 0.45% of the sample, which has 2.3 million or so clones, 85% to 95% seen once. This TCR came from a man aged 18 to 35 in good health. Some clones in this sample may be carry-over from other donors' samples. Material: naive CD4+ T cells from PBMCs. This sample's subset: CD45RA+ positively selected. The V gene is TRBV19, the J gene TRBJ2-5; TRBD1 matches 7 bases. The CDR3 sequence: CASKQQGTATQYF. The CDR3 DNA is TGTGCCAGTAAACAACAGGGGACCGCGACCCAGTACTTC.